These 27 T cell receptor beta chains share one sample of origin, sequenced in a study of OX40 agonist ivuxolimab in advanced cancers. Libraries were prepared through the immunoSEQ multiplex PCR assay. Held by TCRdb, this immuneACCESS table contains in-frame sequences only and omits some clones. Under half of the omission traces to an unresolved V gene where checked; the cause of the rest is unknown. Recorded for this sample are some 39,000 clones; 75% to 85% of them occurred a single time. In total, the top ten clones hold approximately 2.4% of the sample. Material: CD4+ or CD8+ T cells sorted from blood, obtained in a trial of the OX40 agonist ivuxolimab. All receptors come from an adult with an advanced solid tumor such as melanoma, head and neck, liver or kidney cancer.

V usage is TRBV6-7 and J usage is TRBJ2-7; TRBD1 matches at 8 bases. TRBV6-7 is an ORF, with its function uncertain. CDR3 length: 16 amino acids. J lost 1 base, V lost 4 bases, and 9 bases had no gene match. CDR3 bases: TGTGCCAGCAGTTCCTTGGGAGACAGGGGATCCTACGAGCAGTACTTC. Its translation: CASSSLGDRGSYEQYF.

V usage is TRBV4-1 and J usage is TRBJ2-1, with 12 bases aligning to TRBD2. From germline, CDR1 is MGHRA and CDR2 YSYEKL. This CDR3 region has 16 residues. Trimming removed 5 bases from V and 3 bases from J; junction bases left unmatched: 5. This CDR3 is CASSEMTSGSYNEQFF. The CDR3 region has the DNA TGCGCCAGCAGCGAAATGACTAGCGGGAGCTACAATGAGCAGTTCTTC.

The V and J genes are TRBV4-2 and TRBJ1-1, with D possibly TRBD1 on 5 matching bases. The V gene lost 0 bases and the J gene lost 5 bases, with 16 bases spanning the gap. Germline lookup yields CDR1 LGHNA and CDR2 YNFKEQ. The length of the CDR3 is 16 residues. This chain's CDR3 is CASSQDKAGARTEAFF. The CDR3 DNA reads as TGTGCCAGCAGCCAAGATAAAGCCGGGGCGAGAACTGAAGCTTTCTTT.

This sequence joins TRBV4-3 and TRBJ2-3; no definite D call. The germline V gene encodes CDR1 LGHNA and CDR2 YSLEER. This CDR3 comprises 15 residues. With 4 bases removed from V and 4 bases from J, the gap between germline ends came to 15 bases. CDR3 region: CASSPVRGMADTQYF. The CDR3, as DNA: TGCGCCAGCAGCCCCGTTCGCGGAATGGCAGATACGCAGTATTTT.

This clone has a handful of counts. V usage is TRBV9 and J usage is TRBJ1-2, with D tentatively TRBD1 (6 bases). The CDR3 contains 13 residues. Germline CDR1 and CDR2: SGDLS and YYNGEE. The V gene lost 6 bases and the J gene lost 6 bases, with 15 bases spanning the gap. CDR3 sequence: CASTGTGLDGYTF. The CDR3 nucleotides read TGTGCCAGCACCGGTACAGGGCTCGATGGCTACACCTTC.

CDR3 nucleotide sequence: TGTGCCAGCAGCTTAGCCGGGACAGGAGAATATGGCTACACCTTC. Amino acids: CASSLAGTGEYGYTF. V gene TRBV11-3 combines with J gene TRBJ1-2; 8 nucleotides align to TRBD1. Looked up from germline, CDR1 is SGHNT and CDR2 is YENEEA. Trimming at V came to 1 base and at J to 5 bases, leaving 6 bases not matched to a gene. This CDR3 comprises 15 residues.

The chain couples TRBV30 to TRBJ1-5, with 8 bases fitting TRBD1. This CDR3 has 15 residues. The junction had 12 bases not matched to a gene; V was cut back by 5 bases and J by 6 bases. Germline-derived CDR1 and CDR2 are GTSNPN and SVGIG (reference sequence). The CDR3 protein is CAWEPGGAAGQPQHF. The CDR3 DNA sequence: TGTGCCTGGGAACCAGGGGGCGCTGCTGGTCAGCCCCAGCATTTT. The variable domain in full, with the rest retrieved from reference TRBV30 and TRBJ1-5, is SQTIHQWPATLVQPVGSPLSLECTVEGTSNPNLYWYRQAAGRGLQLLFYSVGIGQISSEVPQNLSASRPQDRQFILSSKKLLLSDSGFYLCAWEPGGAAGQPQHFGDGTRLSIL.

This clone was observed once. The rearrangement joins TRBV2 to TRBJ2-5; TRBD1 agrees at 8 bases. The J segment lost 4 bases and the V segment lost 6 bases, leaving 7 bases of the junction unmatched. Germline CDR1 reads SNHLY; CDR2 reads FYNNEI. This CDR3 has 14 residues. CDR3 DNA: TGTGCCAGCAGCTCTCGGACAGGGAGAGAGACCCAGTACTTC. Its protein is CASSSRTGRETQYF. The whole variable domain, filled in from reference TRBV2 and TRBJ2-5, reads EPEVTQTPSHQVTQMGQEVILRCVPISNHLYFYWYRQILGQKVEFLVSFYNNEISEKSEIFDDQFSVERPDGSNFTLKIRSTKLEDSAMYFCASSSRTGRETQYFGPGTRLLVL.

This clone was found once. V usage is TRBV30 and J usage is TRBJ2-5, with 11 bases aligning to TRBD2. The CDR3 extends over 13 amino acids. J was trimmed by 7 bases and V by 6 bases; bases with no gene match: 7. Per germline, CDR1 GTSNPN and CDR2 SVGIG (reference sequence). The CDR3 DNA is TGTGCCTGTGCGGGACTAGCGGAAGGGACCCAGTACTTC. The encoded protein is CACAGLAEGTQYF.

J is TRBJ2-1 and V is TRBV27, with TRBD2 matching over 8 bases. Germline CDR1 and CDR2: MNHEY and SMNVEV (reference sequence). This CDR3 comprises 14 residues. With V trimmed by 2 bases and J by 9 bases, 6 bases remained unmatched. The CDR3 sequence: CASSLTSGPTEQFF. CDR3 nucleotide sequence: TGTGCCAGCAGTTTAACTAGCGGCCCCACTGAGCAGTTCTTC.

J is TRBJ2-3 and V is TRBV11-2; no clear D. The germline CDR1 and CDR2 sequences are SGHAT and FQNNGV. Trimming stripped 5 bases from V and 0 bases from J, with 15 bases between. The CDR3 covers 16 residues. This chain's CDR3 is CASSPGSHSSTDTQYF. CDR3 DNA sequence: TGTGCCAGCAGCCCCGGGTCTCACTCTAGCACAGATACGCAGTATTTT.

The rearrangement links TRBV19 to TRBJ1-1, with unresolved D. CDR1 and CDR2 (germline): LNHDA, SQIVND (reference sequence). The CDR3 is 15 residues long. V lost 6 bases, J lost 4 bases, and 18 bases lay in between. DNA for the CDR3: TGTGCCAGTAGAAACGAAGGCGTGGGTAGCACTGAAGCTTTCTTT. Its translation: CASRNEGVGSTEAFF.

The chain is built from TRBV7-2 and TRBJ1-1; D is perhaps TRBD1 (5 bases). Germline CDR1 SGHTA, CDR2 FQGNSA. V was clipped by 5 bases and J by 7 bases, with 17 bases between them. This CDR3 contains 14 residues. Here the CDR3 reads CASSARIGGYEAFF. The CDR3 DNA reads as TGTGCCAGCAGCGCCCGGATCGGGGGATATGAAGCTTTCTTT.

V and J are TRBV6-5 and TRBJ2-1, with D unclear. The germline CDR1 and CDR2 sequences are MNHEY and SVGAGI. This CDR3 has 16 amino acids. V gave up 2 bases and J gave up 1 base, with 12 bases separating them. CDR3 region: CASSYGSPASYNEQFF. The CDR3 nucleotides are TGTGCCAGCAGTTACGGATCCCCTGCGTCCTACAATGAGCAGTTCTTC.

The V call is TRBV5-1, the J call TRBJ2-3, with D perhaps TRBD2 (6 bases). V gave up 1 base and J gave up 1 base, with 10 bases separating them. The CDR3 runs to 15 residues. Per the germline V gene, CDR1 is SGHRS and CDR2 is YFSETQ. CDR3 nucleotide sequence: TGCGCCAGCAGCTTGAGGTCTAGCGGCACAGATACGCAGTATTTT. The encoded protein is CASSLRSSGTDTQYF. The entire variable domain, with the rest obtained from reference TRBV5-1 and TRBJ2-3, is as follows: KAGVTQTPRYLIKTRGQQVTLSCSPISGHRSVSWYQQTPGQGLQFLFEYFSETQRNKGNFPGRFSGRQFSNSRSEMNVSTLELGDSALYLCASSLRSSGTDTQYFGPGTRLTVL.

The chain carries TRBV4-1 and TRBJ1-6; TRBD1 agrees at 10 bases. Per germline, CDR1 MGHRA and CDR2 YSYEKL. The CDR3 length is 18 residues. V shed 6 bases and J 5 bases; nucleotides not matched to a gene: 13. The CDR3 reads CASRPGQTGGGNNSPLHF. DNA of the CDR3: TGCGCCAGCAGACCAGGACAGACAGGGGGCGGGAATAATTCACCCCTCCACTTT.

The rearrangement uses TRBV18 and TRBJ2-5; TRBD2 matches at 9 bases. The CDR3 is 19 amino acids. Germline V gene lookup returns CDR1 KGHSH and CDR2 LQKENI. V dropped 6 bases and J dropped 2; count of bases not matched to a gene: 19. The CDR3 sequence: CASSRRGLAGPRGQETQYF. The CDR3 coding sequence is TGTGCCAGCTCTCGCCGTGGCCTAGCGGGGCCCCGGGGGCAAGAGACCCAGTACTTC.

This chain uses TRBV18 with TRBJ2-7; no clear D. The V gene lost 3 bases and the J gene lost 3 bases, with 12 bases spanning the gap. Germline V gene sequence: CDR1 KGHSH, CDR2 LQKENI. This CDR3 is built from 14 residues. In DNA, the CDR3 is TGTGCCAGCTCACCCTCGGTATCAAGCTACGAGCAGTACGTC. This encodes CASSPSVSSYEQYV.

The V and J genes are TRBV29-1 and TRBJ2-3, with 8 bases identical to TRBD1. The CDR3 is 12 amino acids. Germline V lookup: CDR1 SQVTM, CDR2 ANQGSEA. V trimming: 3 bases; J trimming: 5 bases; junction bases outside the gene matches: 1. In nucleotides, the CDR3 is TGCAGCGTTGACAGGGGGCAAGATACGCAGTATTTT. Amino acids: CSVDRGQDTQYF.

This clone has a handful of counts. The chain carries TRBV5-6 and TRBJ1-4; D unresolved. Germline CDR1 reads SGHDT; CDR2 reads YYEEEE. This CDR3 comprises 18 residues. V lost 1 base and J 4 bases, leaving 20 bases between the germline ends. DNA for the CDR3: TGTGCCAGCAGCTTGTACGAAGGTGCGGGTGCAGGTAATGAAAAACTGTTTTTT. It is translated as CASSLYEGAGAGNEKLFF.

This clone was found a few times. V and J are TRBV21-1 and TRBJ1-2; the table names TRBD1, a call not compared with the DNA. TRBV21-1 is termed a pseudogene. The CDR3 is made up of 17 amino acids. The CDR3 DNA sequence: TGTGCTACACCTGGCGGGACAGGGGGTGATCCTAACTATGGCTACACCTTC. Translating it yields CATPGGTGGDPNYGYTF.

The V call is TRBV5-1, the J call TRBJ1-1; 7 bases match TRBD1. The J segment lost 2 bases and the V segment lost 4 bases, leaving 5 bases of the junction unmatched. The CDR3 is made up of 14 amino acids. Germline CDR1 SGHRS, CDR2 YFSETQ. CDR3 nucleotide sequence: TGCGCCAGCAGCCTGGACAGGACCAACACTGAAGCTTTCTTT. As protein: CASSLDRTNTEAFF.

This clone was observed a few times. The CDR3 here is CASSLNPGQETQYF. CDR3 nucleotide sequence: TGTGCCAGCAGCTTAAATCCAGGGCAAGAGACCCAGTACTTC. The V gene is TRBV7-3, the J gene TRBJ2-5, with a tentative D call TRBD1 (5 bases). Germline CDR1 reads SGHTA; CDR2 reads FQGTGA. Between the trimmed V and J ends, which lost 1 base and 2 bases, there was a span of 8 bases. The CDR3 spans 14 residues.

This sequence joins TRBV18 and TRBJ2-7; perhaps TRBD2 as D (5 bases). The V gene's germline CDR1 is KGHSH and CDR2 LQKENI. The CDR3 is 16 amino acids. V was pared by 3 bases and J by 0 bases, with 15 bases between. The CDR3, as DNA: TGTGCCAGCTCACCTTTTTCCTTGGACTTCTCCTACGAGCAGTACGTC. Residues: CASSPFSLDFSYEQYV.

The count of this clone is one. This chain connects TRBV7-9 to TRBJ2-7, with TRBD1 as a possible D gene (5 bases). Germline V gives CDR1 SEHNR, CDR2 FQNEAQ (reference sequence). Trimming shortened V by 1 base and J by 9 bases, and 13 bases separated the two germline ends. The CDR3 length is 13 residues. CDR3 sequence (DNA): TGTGCCAGCAGCTTAGAACCACAGGCTATGCAGTACTTC. As protein: CASSLEPQAMQYF.

The chain employs TRBV11-1 and TRBJ2-1; D is ambiguous. The ends were cut back, 4 bases at V and 0 bases at J, with 10 bases in the middle. The germline gives CDR1 SGHAT, CDR2 FQDESV (reference sequence). The length of the CDR3 is 15 residues. CDR3 nucleotide sequence: TGTGCCAGCAGCTCTGGAGTTTCCTCCTACAATGAGCAGTTCTTC. It yields the protein CASSSGVSSYNEQFF.

The rearrangement links TRBV7-7 to TRBJ1-5; D is uncertain. There are 13 residues in the CDR3. V lost 5 bases and J 5 bases, leaving 10 bases between the germline ends. The germline V gene encodes CDR1 SSHAT and CDR2 FNYEAQ (reference sequence). This chain's CDR3 is CASSPDRDQPQHF. CDR3 bases: TGTGCCAGCAGCCCCGACCGAGATCAGCCCCAGCATTTT.